Below are 7 T cell receptor beta chains sequenced from a single sample in a study of human T cells and chemical hapten exposure. MiXCR, run by TCRdb on the RACE reads, gives a single entry per CDR3 protein. Of 350,000 to 450,000 distinct CDR3 sequences listed, 5.1% were seen once; the top ten hold just over 2.5%. Time point in this sample: pre-sensitization, week 0. As to treatment: therapeutic diphenylcyclopropenone sensitization with weekly scalp DPC. Source: whole blood, taken in connection with sensitization to the hapten diphenylcyclopropenone (DPC). These receptors originate from a woman aged 50 to 60 with alopecia areata. Some clones in this sample may be carry-over from other donors' samples.

This clonotype was observed many times. This chain connects TRBV27 to TRBJ2-6; no clear D gene. This CDR3 has 16 residues. In germline, CDR1 is MNHEY, CDR2 SMNVEV (reference sequence). V lost 2 bases and J lost 0, with 8 bases in between. This chain's CDR3 is CASSLPRLSGANVLTF. The CDR3 DNA follows: TGTGCCAGCAGTTTACCACGACTCTCTGGGGCCAACGTCCTGACTTTC. Combining the CDR3 with reference TRBV27 and TRBJ2-6 gives the whole variable domain EAQVTQNPRYLITVTGKKLTVTCSQNMNHEYMSWYRQDPGLGLRQIYYSMNVEVTDKGDVPEGYKVSRKEKRNFPLILESPSPNQTSLYFCASSLPRLSGANVLTFGAGSRLTVL.

This clonotype was counted between two and nine times. The rearrangement links TRBV7-9 to TRBJ1-5; D remains unclear. The V gene lost 5 bases and the J gene lost 6 bases, with 17 bases spanning the gap. This CDR3 contains 15 residues. CDR1 is SEHNR and CDR2 is FQNEAQ in the germline V gene (reference sequence). For the CDR3, the DNA is TGTGCCAGCAGCCAAGCGGGGTTAGAAGGTCAGCCCCAGCATTTT. Translating gives CASSQAGLEGQPQHF.

This clonotype appeared many times. The V and J genes are TRBV28 and TRBJ2-6; a possible D gene is TRBD2 (6 bases). The germline V gene encodes CDR1 MDHEN and CDR2 SYDVKM. The CDR3 sequence is 16 residues long. Trimming cost V 6 bases and J 0 bases, with 12 bases left between them. This CDR3 reads CASRYSGPSGANVLTF. The CDR3 nucleotides read TGTGCCAGCAGGTACAGCGGGCCCTCTGGGGCCAACGTCCTGACTTTC. The whole variable domain, filled in from reference TRBV28 and TRBJ2-6, reads DVKVTQSSRYLVKRTGEKVFLECVQDMDHENMFWYRQDPGLGLRLIYFSYDVKMKEKGDIPEGYSVSREKKERFSLILESASTNQTSMYLCASRYSGPSGANVLTFGAGSRLTVL.

This rearrangement joins TRBV3-1 to TRBJ1-1; D ambiguous. Germline lookup yields CDR1 LGHDT and CDR2 YNNKEL (reference sequence). The CDR3 runs to 16 residues. V lost 0 bases and J lost 6, with 17 bases in between. The CDR3 protein is CASSQDEADSGPEAFF. The CDR3, as DNA: TGTGCCAGCAGCCAAGATGAAGCAGACTCCGGCCCTGAAGCTTTCTTT.

This clonotype appeared a few times. The gene calls are TRBV9 and TRBJ2-2; D is perhaps TRBD1 (5 bases). The CDR3 spans 15 residues. CDR1 SGDLS and CDR2 YYNGEE come from the germline V gene. Trimming pared 3 bases from V and 1 base from J, leaving 10 bases between. CDR3 in amino acids: CASSAPTGNTGELFF. CDR3 in DNA: TGTGCCAGCAGCGCCCCCACAGGGAACACCGGGGAGCTGTTTTTT.

This clonotype has ten or more counts. The chain combines TRBV7-2 with TRBJ1-2; D call uncertain. The germline CDR1 and CDR2 sequences are SGHTA and FQGNSA. V was cut by 1 base and J by 6 bases, with 9 bases left in between. The CDR3 covers 13 residues. The CDR3 here is CASSLESGNGYTF. In nucleotides, the CDR3 is TGTGCCAGCAGCTTAGAATCGGGGAATGGCTACACCTTC.

This clonotype was picked up many times. The chain links TRBV11-2 to TRBJ2-5; 7 bases are a match to TRBD1. J gave up 5 bases and V 5 bases, and 5 bases lay outside the gene matches. The CDR3 loop spans 13 amino acids. Per germline, CDR1 SGHAT and CDR2 FQNNGV. The CDR3 DNA is TGTGCCAGCAGCATCGACAGGGCCGAGACCCAGTACTTC. Translating it yields CASSIDRAETQYF. Together with reference TRBV11-2 and TRBJ2-5, the CDR3 gives the full variable domain: EAGVAQSPRYKIIEKRQSVAFWCNPISGHATLYWYQQILGQGPKLLIQFQNNGVVDDSQLPKDRFSAERLKGVDSTLKIQPAKLEDSAVYLCASSIDRAETQYFGPGTRLLVL.